These 25 T cell receptor beta chains originate from one sample sequenced in a study of T cells in Graves' hyperthyroidism and ophthalmopathy. The CDR3 regions of TCR beta were amplified from RNA transcripts. Using the HTBI primer set, a first-round RT-PCR was run on the TCR CDR3. TCRdb analysed the multiplex PCR reads with MiXCR anew, one entry per CDR3 protein. The repertoire consists of roughly 500,000 distinct CDR3 sequences, with approximately 25% occurring once and the leading ten covering around 11%. Sequencing input: blood. The source of these receptors is a woman in her twenties or thirties with Graves' ophthalmopathy.

The table lists this clonotype with many counts. The genes are TRBV20-1 and TRBJ2-7, with a tentative D call TRBD1 (6 bases). The length of the CDR3 is 14 residues. Trimming took off 2 bases at V and 6 bases at J, with 17 bases between the two ends. Looked up from germline, CDR1 is DFQATT and CDR2 is SNEGSKA (reference sequence). DNA of the CDR3: TGCAGTGCTAGATCCTCCTCCCTAGGGGGCGAGCAGTACTTC. It is translated as CSARSSSLGGEQYF.

This clonotype was detected ten times or more. The chain is built from TRBV7-3 and TRBJ1-1, with no clear D. The V gene lost 1 base and the J gene lost 5 bases, with 8 bases spanning the gap. The CDR3 runs to 13 residues. The V gene's germline CDR1 is SGHTA and CDR2 FQGTGA. CDR3 sequence: CASSLNWETEAFF. The CDR3 coding sequence is TGTGCCAGCAGCTTAAATTGGGAGACTGAAGCTTTCTTT. Using reference TRBV7-3 and TRBJ1-1 for the parts outside the CDR3, the full variable domain is GAGVSQTPSNKVTEKGKYVELRCDPISGHTALYWYRQSLGQGPEFLIYFQGTGAADDSGLPNDRFFAVRPEGSVSTLKIQRTERGDSAVYLCASSLNWETEAFFGQGTRLTVV.

This clonotype came up many times. CDR3: CASSELQGSGYTF. DNA for the CDR3: TGTGCCAGTAGCGAACTACAGGGGAGCGGCTACACCTTC. J is TRBJ1-2 and V is TRBV19, with 7 bases matching TRBD1. V shed 6 bases, J shed 8 bases, and the junction held 9 bases outside the gene matches. CDR3 length: 13 residues. Germline V lookup: CDR1 LNHDA, CDR2 SQIVND (reference sequence).

This clonotype has ten or more counts. The chain joins TRBV28 to TRBJ2-5; TRBD2 agrees at 11 bases. The CDR3 consists of 16 residues. V shed 3 bases, J shed 5 bases, and the junction held 8 bases outside the gene matches. Looked up from germline, CDR1 is MDHEN and CDR2 is SYDVKM. The DNA of the CDR3 is TGTGCCAGCAGTTTCCAGACGGCTAGCGGGGGGGAGACCCAGTACTTC. Its protein product is CASSFQTASGGETQYF.

This clonotype was observed a handful of times. The chain recombines TRBV6-5 with TRBJ2-5; 8 nucleotides agree with TRBD2. The CDR3 totals 15 residues. The germline gives CDR1 MNHEY, CDR2 SVGAGI. Trimming at V came to 1 base and at J to 3 bases, leaving 4 bases not matched to a gene. Here the CDR3 reads CASSYYPGGKETQYF. The DNA for the CDR3 is TGTGCCAGCAGTTACTACCCGGGGGGGAAAGAGACCCAGTACTTC.

In its sample, this clonotype was seen a few times. CDR3 nucleotides: TGCGCCAGCAGCCGGGACAGGGAAGCAGAGACCCAGTACTTC. Translated: CASSRDREAETQYF. The V gene is TRBV5-1, the J gene TRBJ2-5; 9 bases align to TRBD1. Trimming cost V 4 bases and J 4 bases; bases outside gene matches: 5. Germline CDR1 is SGHRS and CDR2 is YFSETQ. The CDR3 length is 14 residues.

Many counts were recorded for this clonotype. The V and J genes are TRBV7-2 and TRBJ1-5; possible D gene TRBD1, 5 bases. Between the trimmed V and J ends, which lost 2 bases and 2 bases, there was a span of 10 bases. CDR1 is SGHTA and CDR2 is FQGNSA in the germline V gene. The CDR3 contains 15 residues. CDR3 amino acids: CASSLIRGGNQPQHF. The CDR3 DNA is TGTGCCAGCAGCTTAATAAGGGGAGGCAATCAGCCCCAGCATTTT.

The sample holds many counts of this clonotype. V and J are TRBV5-1 and TRBJ1-2; TRBD1 matches 7 bases. The CDR3 covers 14 residues. The V gene end was trimmed by 4 bases and the J gene end by 0 bases; junction bases not matched to a gene: 3. Germline lookup yields CDR1 SGHRS and CDR2 YFSETQ. The CDR3 region is CASSPGQTNYGYTF. The CDR3 DNA reads as TGCGCCAGCAGCCCGGGACAGACTAACTATGGCTACACCTTC.

This clonotype was detected ten times or more. This chain uses TRBV7-3 with TRBJ1-2; 8 bases line up with TRBD1. Losses at the gene ends were 5 bases for V and 8 bases for J; bases not matched to a gene: 10. CDR1 and CDR2 from the germline V gene are SGHTA and FQGTGA. The CDR3 totals 14 residues. The CDR3 DNA is TGTGCCAGCAGCGAGGGGACAGGATCACGAGGCTACACCTTC. Translating it yields CASSEGTGSRGYTF. The full variable domain, completed using reference TRBV7-3 and TRBJ1-2, is GAGVSQTPSNKVTEKGKYVELRCDPISGHTALYWYRQSLGQGPEFLIYFQGTGAADDSGLPNDRFFAVRPEGSVSTLKIQRTERGDSAVYLCASSEGTGSRGYTFGSGTRLTVV.

On this clonotype: A single base separates this from a much larger clone, so it may be a read error. The V call is TRBV20-1, the J call TRBJ1-1, with D perhaps TRBD1 (5 bases). The V gene's germline CDR1 is DFQATT and CDR2 SNEGSKA (reference sequence). The CDR3 runs 15 residues. CDR3 protein: CSARDIGGRGTEACF. CDR3 in DNA: TGCAGTGCTAGAGATATAGGTGGGAGGGGAACTGAAGCTTGCTTT.

This clonotype was seen a handful of times. The chain carries TRBV30 and TRBJ2-7; 11 nucleotides agree with TRBD2. Trimming at V came to 6 bases and at J to 4 bases, leaving 5 bases not matched to a gene. Germline V gene lookup returns CDR1 GTSNPN and CDR2 SVGIG (reference sequence). The CDR3 consists of 13 residues. The CDR3 region has the DNA TGTGCCTGCACTAGCGGGAGTTCGTACGAGCAGTACTTC. It specifies CACTSGSSYEQYF.

This chain links TRBV6-5 with TRBJ1-5; D unclear. V was shortened by 4 bases and J by 0 bases, with 10 bases between the two germline ends. This CDR3 is built from 15 residues. Germline V gives CDR1 MNHEY, CDR2 SVGAGI. The CDR3 here is CASSSPDDSNQPQHF. CDR3 bases: TGTGCCAGCAGTTCCCCCGACGATAGCAATCAGCCCCAGCATTTT.

This chain's CDR3 is CASSPEDQPQHF. The CDR3 bases are TGTGCCAGCAGTCCAGAGGATCAGCCCCAGCATTTT. The chain employs TRBV12-3 or TRBV12-4 and TRBJ1-5; no clear D gene. The CDR3 is 12 residues long. V lost 5 bases to trimming and J lost 5 bases, with 7 bases between them.

This clonotype occurred many times. The V gene is TRBV20-1, the J gene TRBJ1-1, with D tentatively TRBD1 (6 bases). The CDR3 length is 16 residues. Trimming pared 0 bases from V and 0 bases from J, leaving 14 bases between. Germline loops: CDR1 DFQATT, CDR2 SNEGSKA (reference sequence). In nucleotides, the CDR3 is TGCAGTGCTAGAGACCAACAGGGCAATATGAACACTGAAGCTTTCTTT. This gives the protein CSARDQQGNMNTEAFF.

This clonotype showed up just once. The chain employs TRBV12-3 or TRBV12-4 and TRBJ2-7; maybe TRBD1 (6 bases). V gave up 6 bases and J gave up 9 bases, with 27 bases separating them. This CDR3 has 16 amino acids. CDR3 in DNA: TGTGCCAGCAGCCAAAGCGCCGGGACAATAAAGGTCGGGCAGTACTTC. Encoded protein: CASSQSAGTIKVGQYF.

This clonotype is a singleton in its sample. The chain uses TRBV6-1 and TRBJ2-7; D is possibly TRBD1 (6 bases). The CDR3 is 14 amino acids. The V gene lost 3 bases and the J gene lost 2 bases, with 11 bases spanning the gap. The V gene's germline CDR1 is MNHNS and CDR2 SASEGT. CDR3 loop: CASSEMGQTYEQYF. The CDR3 DNA reads as TGTGCCAGCAGTGAGATGGGACAAACCTACGAGCAGTACTTC.

Only one count was recorded for this clonotype. The genes are TRBV12-3 or TRBV12-4 and TRBJ2-5; weak D call: TRBD1 (6 bases). The CDR3 contains 13 residues. Trimming cost V 6 bases and J 3 bases, with 11 bases left between them. The DNA of the CDR3 is TGTGCCAGCAGCAGGGGACCGAAAGAGACCCAGTACTTC. Translated, it gives CASSRGPKETQYF.

This clonotype was seen more than once but under ten times. This rearrangement joins TRBV30 to TRBJ1-1, with D tentatively TRBD1 (5 bases). The germline gives CDR1 GTSNPN, CDR2 SVGIG (reference sequence). The V end lost 2 bases, the J end lost 6 bases, and 13 bases lay between the germline ends. CDR3 length equals 13 residues. The CDR3 nucleotides are TGTGCCTGGAGTCAAGGGACGGCCCCTGAAGCTTTCTTT. It yields the protein CAWSQGTAPEAFF.

This clonotype was counted a few times. The rearrangement links TRBV4-3 to TRBJ2-1, with 7 nucleotides matching TRBD2. Germline values: CDR1 LGHNA, CDR2 YSLEER. CDR3 size: 17 residues. J was trimmed by 5 bases and V by 0 bases; bases with no gene match: 10. The CDR3 region has the DNA TGCGCCAGCAGCCAAGAATGGTTGTCTAGCGGTGACAATGAGCAGTTCTTC. The encoded protein is CASSQEWLSSGDNEQFF.

This clonotype was found many times. The chain carries TRBV3-1 and TRBJ1-3; no firm D call. This CDR3 is 17 amino acids long. The V end was cut by 4 bases, the J end by 0 bases, with 16 bases between. Germline V lookup: CDR1 LGHDT, CDR2 YNNKEL (reference sequence). The CDR3 sequence is CASSRAAALSSGNTIYF. In nucleotides, the CDR3 is TGTGCCAGCAGCCGGGCCGCAGCTTTAAGCTCTGGAAACACCATATATTTT. The whole variable domain, remainder taken from reference TRBV3-1 and TRBJ1-3, is DTAVSQTPKYLVTQMGNDKSIKCEQNLGHDTMYWYKQDSKKFLKIMFSYNNKELIINETVPNRFSPKSPDKAHLNLHINSLELGDSAVYFCASSRAAALSSGNTIYFGEGSWLTVV.

Only a few counts were recorded for this clonotype. The chain combines TRBV12-5 with TRBJ2-5, with 10 bases matching TRBD1. After removal of 5 bases from V and 5 bases from J, the junction contained 8 bases not matched to a gene. The CDR3 runs 15 residues. The germline V gene has CDR1 LGHNT and CDR2 FRNRAP. The CDR3 here is CASGGRQGARETQYF. The CDR3 DNA reads TGTGCTAGTGGTGGTCGACAGGGGGCGCGTGAGACCCAGTACTTC. Supplemented by reference TRBV12-5 and TRBJ2-5, the full variable domain reads DARVTQTPRHKVTEMGQEVTMRCQPILGHNTVFWYRQTMMQGLELLAYFRNRAPLDDSGMPKDRFSAEMPDATLATLKIQPSEPRDSAVYFCASGGRQGARETQYFGPGTRLLVL.

In this sample, this clonotype is medium-sized. The J gene is TRBJ1-1, the V gene TRBV6-5; D unclear. Germline V gene sequence: CDR1 MNHEY, CDR2 SVGAGI. V was clipped by 8 bases and J by 1 base, with 5 bases between them. There are 11 residues in the CDR3. The CDR3 region has the DNA TGTGCCAGCGAGACGAACACTGAAGCTTTCTTT. This gives the protein CASETNTEAFF.

This clonotype occurred a few times. The chain employs TRBV30 and TRBJ1-1; no reliable D call. This CDR3 has 10 amino acids. The V end was cut by 8 bases, the J end by 7 bases, with 11 bases between. The V gene's germline CDR1 is GTSNPN and CDR2 SVGIG (reference sequence). The CDR3 spells CASGRVEAFF. The CDR3 bases are TGTGCCAGCGGACGGGTTGAAGCTTTCTTT.

This clonotype has at least ten counts. The CDR3 loop reads CASTNPGANPYEQYF. CDR3 nucleotides: TGTGCCAGCACCAACCCGGGGGCCAACCCCTACGAGCAGTACTTC. The chain combines TRBV6-1 with TRBJ2-7, with D perhaps assigned TRBD1 or TRBD2 (6 bases each). Germline V lookup: CDR1 MNHNS, CDR2 SASEGT. The CDR3 loop spans 15 amino acids. The V gene lost 7 bases and the J gene lost 2 bases, with 18 bases spanning the gap.

This clonotype was picked up many times. The genes are TRBV12-3 or TRBV12-4 and TRBJ1-1; D may be TRBD1 (6 bases). V lost 9 bases and J 5 bases, leaving 19 bases between the germline ends. The CDR3 runs to 14 residues. The CDR3 loop reads CASLQGRLATEAFF. The CDR3 bases are TGTGCCAGTTTACAGGGAAGGCTGGCGACTGAAGCTTTCTTT.